This T cell receptor (beta chain) was identified during a study of blood T cell repertoires in COVID-19. Across the study: T cells, B-cell-depleted T cells, or PBMCs provided the cDNA or gDNA that served as material.

This CDR3 region has 15 residues. The germline V gene encodes CDR1 SGHDN and CDR2 FVKESK. V lost 4 bases and J lost 0; bases outside the gene matches: 4. Sequencing used immunoSEQ multiplex PCR; TCRdb keeps in-frame clones, though not all of them. The data show about 350,000 clones, with roughly 86% seen just once and about 0.94% held by the top ten. The chain joins TRBV14 to TRBJ2-5; 8 bases align to TRBD2. This clonotype originated in a woman in her twenties or thirties who had been exposed to COVID-19. Input material: PBMCs or T cells enriched from blood (not recorded which). This chain's CDR3 is CASSPTSAYQETQYF. The CDR3 nucleotides read TGTGCCAGCAGCCCGACTAGCGCTTACCAAGAGACCCAGTACTTC.